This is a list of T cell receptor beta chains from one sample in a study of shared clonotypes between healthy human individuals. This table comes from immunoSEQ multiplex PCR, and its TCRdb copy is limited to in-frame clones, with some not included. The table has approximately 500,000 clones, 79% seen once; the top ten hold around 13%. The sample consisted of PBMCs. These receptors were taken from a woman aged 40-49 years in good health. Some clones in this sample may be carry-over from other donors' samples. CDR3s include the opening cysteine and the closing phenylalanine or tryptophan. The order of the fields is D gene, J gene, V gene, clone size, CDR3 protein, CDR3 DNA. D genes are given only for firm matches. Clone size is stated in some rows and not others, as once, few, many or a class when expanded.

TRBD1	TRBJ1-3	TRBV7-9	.	CASSARQGALSGNTIYF	TGTGCCAGCAGCGCCCGACAGGGGGCTCTCTCTGGAAACACCATATATTTT
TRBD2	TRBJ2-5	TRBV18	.	CASSPGVGTTETQYF	TGTGCCAGCTCACCAGGAGTAGGGACTACAGAGACCCAGTACTTC
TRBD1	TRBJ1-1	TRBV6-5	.	CASSPWRGLNTEAFF	TGTGCCAGCAGTCCCTGGAGGGGGCTGAACACTGAAGCTTTCTTT
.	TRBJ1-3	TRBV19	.	CASRTGGNTIYF	TGTGCCAGCAGGACTGGTGGAAACACCATATATTTT
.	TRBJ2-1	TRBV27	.	CASTSDQTSYNEQFF	TGTGCCAGCACCTCGGACCAAACCTCCTACAATGAGCAGTTCTTC
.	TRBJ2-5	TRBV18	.	CASSPLLDSQETQYF	TGTGCCAGCTCACCTCTCCTTGACAGTCAAGAGACCCAGTACTTC
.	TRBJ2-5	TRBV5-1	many	CASSQQRSQETQYF	TGCGCCAGCAGCCAACAGAGAAGTCAAGAGACCCAGTACTTC
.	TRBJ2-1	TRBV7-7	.	CASSQQRGNEQFF	TGTGCTAGCAGCCAACAGAGGGGTAATGAGCAGTTCTTC
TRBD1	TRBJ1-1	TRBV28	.	CASTLLAGGLNTEAFF	TGTGCCAGCACCCTTTTAGCAGGGGGTTTGAACACTGAAGCTTTCTTT
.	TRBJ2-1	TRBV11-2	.	CASSLALYNEQFF	TGTGCCAGCAGCTTAGCACTTTACAATGAGCAGTTCTTC
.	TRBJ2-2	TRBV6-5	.	CKAAGGNGELFF	TGTAAAGCGGCAGGGGGGAACGGGGAGCTGTTTTTT
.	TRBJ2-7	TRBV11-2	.	CAAPPPNYEQYF	TGTGCCGCGCCCCCGCCCAACTACGAGCAGTACTTC
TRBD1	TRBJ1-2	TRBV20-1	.	CSAEGQGKAF	TGCAGTGCGGAAGGACAGGGCAAGGCCTTC
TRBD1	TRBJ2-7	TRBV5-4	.	CASSLGTGSSYEQYF	TGTGCCAGCAGCTTGGGGACAGGGAGCTCCTACGAGCAGTACTTC
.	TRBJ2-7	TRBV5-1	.	CASSLERDEQYF	TGCGCCAGCAGTCTTGAAAGGGACGAGCAGTACTTC
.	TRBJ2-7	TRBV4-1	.	CASSQQLTLKSESYEQYF	TGCGCCAGCAGCCAACAACTAACCCTAAAATCCGAGTCCTACGAGCAGTACTTC
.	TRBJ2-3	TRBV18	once	CASSPEASTDTQYF	TGTGCCAGCTCACCAGAGGCATCCACAGATACGCAGTATTTT
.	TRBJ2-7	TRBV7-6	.	CASSNDGISYEQYF	TGTGCCAGCAGCAACGACGGAATCTCCTACGAGCAGTACTTC
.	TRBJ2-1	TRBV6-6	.	CASSYSRLPNNEQFF	TGTGCCAGCAGTTACTCCAGACTACCTAACAATGAGCAGTTCTTC
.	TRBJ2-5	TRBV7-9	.	CASSLIGQQETQYF	TGTGCCAGCAGCTTGATAGGACAGCAAGAGACCCAGTACTTC
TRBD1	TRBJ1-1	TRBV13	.	CASSRGQESTEAFF	TGTGCCAGCAGCCGGGGACAGGAGAGCACTGAAGCTTTCTTT
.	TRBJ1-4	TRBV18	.	CASSSSRTYATNEKLFF	TGTGCCAGCTCATCCTCGAGGACATATGCAACTAATGAAAAACTGTTTTTT
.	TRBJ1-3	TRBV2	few	CASSEAITNTIYF	TGTGCCAGCAGTGAAGCTATTACCAACACCATATATTTT
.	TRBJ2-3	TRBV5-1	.	CASSFKDTQYF	TGCGCCAGCAGCTTTAAAGATACGCAGTATTTT
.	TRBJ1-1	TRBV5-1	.	CASSLSAALNTEAFF	TGCGCCAGCAGCTTGTCGGCCGCGTTGAACACTGAAGCTTTCTTT
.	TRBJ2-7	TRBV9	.	CASSGDGTGEQYF	TGTGCCAGCAGTGGCGACGGAACCGGCGAGCAGTACTTC
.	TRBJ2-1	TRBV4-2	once	CASSQAPSDGRGNEQFF	TGTGCCAGCAGCCAAGCCCCCAGTGACGGGAGAGGTAATGAGCAGTTCTTC
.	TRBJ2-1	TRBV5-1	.	CASKGDIYNEQFF	TGCGCCAGCAAGGGGGACATCTACAATGAGCAGTTCTTC
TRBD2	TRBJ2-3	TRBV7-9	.	CASSLRSGRATDTQYF	TGTGCCAGCAGCTTAAGATCGGGGAGGGCCACAGATACGCAGTATTTT
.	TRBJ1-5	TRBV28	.	CASSLPRGSSNQPQHF	TGTGCCAGCAGTCTACCGCGAGGAAGTAGCAATCAGCCCCAGCATTTT
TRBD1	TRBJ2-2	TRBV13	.	CASSLKVSRTGAPNTGELFF	TGTGCCAGCAGCTTAAAAGTTTCGCGGACAGGGGCACCGAACACCGGGGAGCTGTTTTTT
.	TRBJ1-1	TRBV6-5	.	CASSYSETTAAFF	TGTGCCAGCAGTTACTCAGAAACGACCGCAGCTTTCTTT
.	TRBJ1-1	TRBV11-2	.	CASSLTMGWDTEAFF	TGTGCCAGCAGCCTGACGATGGGGTGGGACACTGAAGCTTTCTTT
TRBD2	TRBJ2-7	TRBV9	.	CASSGASGSKGDYEQYF	TGTGCCAGCAGCGGGGCTAGCGGGAGTAAAGGCGACTACGAGCAGTACTTC
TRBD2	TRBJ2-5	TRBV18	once	CASSPRTSGRARETQYF	TGTGCCAGCTCACCAAGGACTAGCGGGAGGGCCAGAGAGACCCAGTACTTC
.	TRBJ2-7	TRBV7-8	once	CASSSRDRAYEQYF	TGTGCCAGCAGTTCCCGGGACCGGGCCTACGAGCAGTACTTC
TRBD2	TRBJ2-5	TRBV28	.	CASSLGGREGTQYF	TGTGCCAGCAGTTTGGGCGGGAGGGAAGGGACCCAGTACTTC
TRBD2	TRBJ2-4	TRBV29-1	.	CSVESTGLARNIQYF	TGCAGCGTTGAATCAACGGGACTAGCGAGAAACATTCAGTACTTC
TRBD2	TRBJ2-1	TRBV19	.	CASSIESGISYEQFF	TGTGCCAGTAGTATAGAAAGCGGGATCTCCTATGAGCAGTTCTTC
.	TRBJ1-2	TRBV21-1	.	CASSKGAVGSYGYTF	TGTGCCAGCAGCAAAGGGGCGGTCGGGAGCTATGGCTACACCTTC
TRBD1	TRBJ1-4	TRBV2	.	CAGRGTGTEKLFF	TGTGCCGGCCGGGGGACAGGGACTGAAAAACTGTTTTTT
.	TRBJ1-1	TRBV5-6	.	CASSLGGQAVKAFF	TGTGCCAGCAGCTTGGGTGGACAAGCCGTGAAAGCTTTCTTT
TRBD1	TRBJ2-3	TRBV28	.	CASKSRTGPSRDTQYF	TGTGCCAGCAAATCTCGGACAGGTCCGTCCCGCGATACGCAGTATTTT
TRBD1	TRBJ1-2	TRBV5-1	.	CASSEDPTGDLYGYTF	TGCGCCAGCAGCGAGGACCCGACAGGGGACCTCTATGGCTACACCTTC
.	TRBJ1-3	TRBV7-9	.	CASSRTRDSGNTIYF	TGTGCCAGCAGCCGAACCAGGGACTCTGGAAACACCATATATTTT
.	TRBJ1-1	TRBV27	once	CASSLWGANTEAFF	TGTGCCAGCAGTTTATGGGGGGCAAACACTGAAGCTTTCTTT
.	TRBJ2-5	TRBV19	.	CASSMAERETQYF	TGTGCCAGTAGTATGGCCGAACGAGAGACCCAGTACTTC